Listed below are T cell receptor beta chains from one sample, sequenced in a study of blood T cell repertoires in COVID-19. Measured with immunoSEQ multiplex PCR; TCRdb has only the in-frame clones, and not every one. The table shows about 310,000 clones, with about 89% occurring only once. Sample: peripheral blood. These TCRs come from a woman in her fifties or sixties who had recovered from COVID-19. The CDR3 runs from the conserved cysteine through the conserved F or W. The order of the fields is D gene, J gene, V gene, clone size, CDR3 DNA, CDR3 protein. D genes are given only for firm matches. Some rows have no size entry. The others give once, few or many, or a class for an expanded clone.

d_gene: NA
j_gene: TRBJ2-5
v_gene: TRBV19
abundance: NA
CDR3nt: TGTGCCAGTAGCATTACTCGCGACACAGAGACCCAGTACTTC
CDR3aa: CASSITRDTETQYF

d_gene: TRBD1
j_gene: TRBJ1-2
v_gene: TRBV27
abundance: NA
CDR3nt: TGTGCCAGCAGAACAGGGGCGGGGGGCTACACCTTC
CDR3aa: CASRTGAGGYTF

d_gene: TRBD1
j_gene: TRBJ2-3
v_gene: TRBV18
abundance: NA
CDR3nt: TGTGCCAGCTCACCCGACAGGGGGAGCACAGATACGCAGTATTTT
CDR3aa: CASSPDRGSTDTQYF

d_gene: NA
j_gene: TRBJ2-7
v_gene: TRBV11-3
abundance: once
CDR3nt: TGTGCCAGCAGCTTAGGAGGCCTGGGCGAGCAGTACTTC
CDR3aa: CASSLGGLGEQYF

d_gene: NA
j_gene: TRBJ1-6
v_gene: TRBV6-5
abundance: NA
CDR3nt: TGTGCCAGCAGAGACAGGTGGGTGAGTAATTCACCCCTCCACTTT
CDR3aa: CASRDRWVSNSPLHF

d_gene: TRBD1
j_gene: TRBJ2-2
v_gene: TRBV27
abundance: NA
CDR3nt: TGTGCCAGCAGTTTACCCCGGGACAGCTACACCGGGGAGCTGTTTTTT
CDR3aa: CASSLPRDSYTGELFF

d_gene: TRBD2
j_gene: TRBJ2-3
v_gene: TRBV7-9
abundance: NA
CDR3nt: TGTGCCAGCAGCTTTAGCGGGAGAGCGGCAGATACGCAGTATTTT
CDR3aa: CASSFSGRAADTQYF

d_gene: NA
j_gene: TRBJ2-5
v_gene: TRBV7-9
abundance: NA
CDR3nt: TGTGCCAGCAGCCGCGATGGAGGGGCCTGGGAGACCCAGTACTTC
CDR3aa: CASSRDGGAWETQYF

d_gene: NA
j_gene: TRBJ1-6
v_gene: TRBV6-1
abundance: NA
CDR3nt: TGTGCCAGCAGTGTTGAAGTACCCGCAACGGGTTCACCCCTCCACTTT
CDR3aa: CASSVEVPATGSPLHF

d_gene: TRBD2
j_gene: TRBJ2-7
v_gene: TRBV6-2/TRBV6-3
abundance: once
CDR3nt: TGTGCCAGCAGTTACTATGGGACTAGCGGGATGTACGAGCAGTACTTC
CDR3aa: CASSYYGTSGMYEQYF

d_gene: TRBD1
j_gene: TRBJ2-3
v_gene: TRBV28
abundance: NA
CDR3nt: TGTGCCAGCAGTTTCCCGATACACAGGGGTGGGAGTGCAGATACGCAGTATTTT
CDR3aa: CASSFPIHRGGSADTQYF

d_gene: NA
j_gene: TRBJ1-1
v_gene: TRBV2
abundance: once
CDR3nt: TGTGCCAGCAGTGTGGAGTTTGGCGACACTGAAGCTTTCTTT
CDR3aa: CASSVEFGDTEAFF

d_gene: TRBD1
j_gene: TRBJ2-5
v_gene: TRBV6-5
abundance: NA
CDR3nt: TGTGCCAGCAGTTACTCACAGGGGCAAGAGACCCAGTACTTC
CDR3aa: CASSYSQGQETQYF

d_gene: NA
j_gene: TRBJ2-1
v_gene: TRBV5-5
abundance: NA
CDR3nt: TGTGCCAGCAGCGGACTTCGGGCTGAGCAGTTCTTC
CDR3aa: CASSGLRAEQFF

d_gene: TRBD1
j_gene: TRBJ2-5
v_gene: TRBV28
abundance: NA
CDR3nt: TGTGCCACCAGACAGGGTGCAGAGACCCAGTACTTC
CDR3aa: CATRQGAETQYF

d_gene: TRBD2
j_gene: TRBJ2-1
v_gene: TRBV4-3
abundance: NA
CDR3nt: TGCGCCAGCAGCCAAAGGACTAGCGGGGGGTCATACAATGAGCAGTTCTTC
CDR3aa: CASSQRTSGGSYNEQFF

d_gene: NA
j_gene: TRBJ2-6
v_gene: TRBV28
abundance: NA
CDR3nt: TGTGCCAGCAGCAGTTTAAATTCGGCAGGGGACGCTGGGGCCAACGTCCTGACTTTC
CDR3aa: CASSSLNSAGDAGANVLTF

d_gene: NA
j_gene: TRBJ2-2
v_gene: TRBV2
abundance: once
CDR3nt: TGTGCCAGCAGTGTAAATTCCCCAGATTTGTTCGGGGAGCTGTTTTTT
CDR3aa: CASSVNSPDLFGELFF

d_gene: NA
j_gene: TRBJ2-7
v_gene: TRBV28
abundance: NA
CDR3nt: TGTGCCAGCAGGTTCGCAGGGAAGTCCCTCGAGCAGTACTTC
CDR3aa: CASRFAGKSLEQYF

d_gene: NA
j_gene: TRBJ1-3
v_gene: TRBV18
abundance: NA
CDR3nt: TGTGCCAGCTCACCACCGGGACACCGCTCTGGAAACACCATATATTTT
CDR3aa: CASSPPGHRSGNTIYF

d_gene: TRBD2
j_gene: TRBJ2-1
v_gene: TRBV28
abundance: few
CDR3nt: TGTGCCAGCAGTTTAGCTAGCGGGAGGCGGCAGTTCTTC
CDR3aa: CASSLASGRRQFF

d_gene: NA
j_gene: TRBJ1-2
v_gene: TRBV6-4
abundance: NA
CDR3nt: TGTGCCAGCAGTGATGGATCGAGTCAGGGGTCTTTTGCTGGCTACACCTTC
CDR3aa: CASSDGSSQGSFAGYTF

d_gene: NA
j_gene: TRBJ1-1
v_gene: TRBV28
abundance: once
CDR3nt: TGTGCCAGCAGTTCGACCAGGTGGGCTTTCTTT
CDR3aa: CASSSTRWAFF

d_gene: TRBD1
j_gene: TRBJ2-1
v_gene: TRBV6-2/TRBV6-3
abundance: NA
CDR3nt: TGTGCCAGCAGCCATACAGGGGGCGCTTACAATGAGCAGTTCTTC
CDR3aa: CASSHTGGAYNEQFF

d_gene: TRBD1
j_gene: TRBJ1-4
v_gene: TRBV4-1
abundance: once
CDR3nt: TGCGCCAGCAGCCAAGAATGGGACAGGGGCTACGAATCGAATGAAAAACTGTTTTTT
CDR3aa: CASSQEWDRGYESNEKLFF

d_gene: NA
j_gene: TRBJ2-1
v_gene: TRBV7-2
abundance: NA
CDR3nt: TGTGCCAGCGCGGGACAGTACGACAATGAGCAGTTCTTC
CDR3aa: CASAGQYDNEQFF

d_gene: TRBD1
j_gene: TRBJ1-2
v_gene: TRBV5-5
abundance: NA
CDR3nt: TGTGCCAGCAGCTTGTTTCGGGACAGCAGCTATGGCTACACCTTC
CDR3aa: CASSLFRDSSYGYTF

d_gene: TRBD1
j_gene: TRBJ1-2
v_gene: TRBV7-2
abundance: NA
CDR3nt: TGTGCCAGCAGCCCACAGGGGGCAGGAGGCTACACCTTC
CDR3aa: CASSPQGAGGYTF

d_gene: TRBD1
j_gene: TRBJ2-7
v_gene: TRBV25-1
abundance: NA
CDR3nt: TGTGCCAGCAGTGCTCCCGGGACAGGGACCTACGAGCAGTACTTC
CDR3aa: CASSAPGTGTYEQYF

d_gene: TRBD1
j_gene: TRBJ1-2
v_gene: TRBV7-2
abundance: NA
CDR3nt: TGTGCCAGCAGCCACGGACAGGGTCGGTCCCATGGCTACACCTTC
CDR3aa: CASSHGQGRSHGYTF

d_gene: NA
j_gene: TRBJ1-1
v_gene: TRBV14
abundance: NA
CDR3nt: TGTGCCAGCAGCCAAGTCGGCAGGAAGAACACTGAAGCTTTCTTT
CDR3aa: CASSQVGRKNTEAFF

d_gene: NA
j_gene: TRBJ2-5
v_gene: TRBV30
abundance: NA
CDR3nt: TGTGCCTGGAGTGTCCTAAGAGAGACCCAGTACTTC
CDR3aa: CAWSVLRETQYF

d_gene: NA
j_gene: TRBJ1-2
v_gene: TRBV28
abundance: NA
CDR3nt: TGTGCCAGCGGTCTTTCGGACTACTATGGCTACACCTTC
CDR3aa: CASGLSDYYGYTF

d_gene: NA
j_gene: TRBJ2-7
v_gene: TRBV10-1
abundance: NA
CDR3nt: TGCGCCAGCAGGCGCTACGAGCAGTACTTC
CDR3aa: CASRRYEQYF

d_gene: TRBD1
j_gene: TRBJ1-1
v_gene: TRBV28
abundance: NA
CDR3nt: TGTGCCAGCAGTGGGATGGGGACAGGGGTGGGGGAAGCTTTCTTT
CDR3aa: CASSGMGTGVGEAFF

d_gene: NA
j_gene: TRBJ1-5
v_gene: TRBV7-8
abundance: NA
CDR3nt: TGTGCCAGCAGTCCAATAGAGGCGGCAAATCAGCCCCAGCATTTT
CDR3aa: CASSPIEAANQPQHF

d_gene: TRBD2
j_gene: TRBJ2-5
v_gene: TRBV7-2
abundance: NA
CDR3nt: TGTGCCAGCAGCTTAGAGGGGACTAGCCTCGGGACCCAGTACTTC
CDR3aa: CASSLEGTSLGTQYF

d_gene: TRBD1
j_gene: TRBJ1-5
v_gene: TRBV30
abundance: NA
CDR3nt: TGTGCCTGGAGTCAGGACAGGGTAGTTCAGCCCCAGCATTTT
CDR3aa: CAWSQDRVVQPQHF

d_gene: NA
j_gene: TRBJ1-1
v_gene: TRBV7-3
abundance: NA
CDR3nt: TGTGCCAGCAGCTTGCAGGGGAACACTGAAGCTTTCTTT
CDR3aa: CASSLQGNTEAFF

d_gene: TRBD1
j_gene: TRBJ1-2
v_gene: TRBV4-3
abundance: NA
CDR3nt: TGCGCCAGCAGCCAGTATGACAGGGTGGGGTATGGCTACACCTTC
CDR3aa: CASSQYDRVGYGYTF

d_gene: TRBD2
j_gene: TRBJ2-5
v_gene: TRBV5-1
abundance: few
CDR3nt: TGCGCCAGCAGCTTGGGACTAGCGGGAGGGGGAGAGACCCAGTACTTC
CDR3aa: CASSLGLAGGGETQYF

d_gene: NA
j_gene: TRBJ2-2
v_gene: TRBV7-2
abundance: NA
CDR3nt: TGTGCCAGCAGCTTAGAAGGGGCAGGGGTTGAAGCCGGGGAGCTGTTTTTT
CDR3aa: CASSLEGAGVEAGELFF

d_gene: NA
j_gene: TRBJ1-1
v_gene: TRBV7-9
abundance: NA
CDR3nt: TGTGCCCCTCGGGGGGCCTCGGACACTGAAGCTTTCTTT
CDR3aa: CAPRGASDTEAFF

d_gene: NA
j_gene: TRBJ2-2
v_gene: TRBV7-9
abundance: NA
CDR3nt: TGTGCCAGCACCCTCTGGGAGGTTAACACCGGGGAGCTGTTTTTT
CDR3aa: CASTLWEVNTGELFF

d_gene: TRBD1
j_gene: TRBJ1-1
v_gene: TRBV7-2
abundance: NA
CDR3nt: TGTGCCAGCAGCTTACTCCGGGACAGAGAAGCTTTCTTT
CDR3aa: CASSLLRDREAFF

d_gene: TRBD2
j_gene: TRBJ2-7
v_gene: TRBV11-2
abundance: NA
CDR3nt: TGTGCCAGCAGTCCAAGGGCGCCCGGGACTAGGGGCTACGAGCAGTACTTC
CDR3aa: CASSPRAPGTRGYEQYF

d_gene: TRBD1
j_gene: TRBJ2-7
v_gene: TRBV27
abundance: NA
CDR3nt: TGTGCCGCCCGGGACAGGGGCTACGAGCAGTACTTC
CDR3aa: CAARDRGYEQYF